Listed here are 13 T cell receptor beta chains from one sample, sequenced in a study of T cell changes during pregnancy in multiple sclerosis (dated 2019 in TCRdb). Libraries were constructed by the immunoSEQ multiplex PCR assay. Not all clones reach the TCRdb copy of this immuneACCESS table, which keeps in-frame sequences only. Checked studies attribute under half of the gap to unresolved V genes and leave the rest unexplained. This sample holds 70,000 to 80,000 clones; roughly 92% were observed only once. The biggest ten clones account for 3.7% of the sample. Here the sequenced sample was peripheral blood, taken after pregnancy. The receptors stem from a female donor in good health, enrolled as a control in a pregnancy study.

V is TRBV19 and J is TRBJ1-5; TRBD1 aligns across 8 bases. In germline, CDR1 is LNHDA, CDR2 SQIVND (reference sequence). V gave up 4 bases and J gave up 5 bases; unmatched junction bases: 10. The CDR3 loop spans 16 amino acids. CDR3 coding DNA: TGTGCCAGTAGTACTACAGGGGGACGCCCGTATCAGCCCCAGCATTTT. Translated, it gives CASSTTGGRPYQPQHF.

The chain combines TRBV6-5 with TRBJ2-7; 7 bases line up with TRBD1. The V and J ends lost 7 bases and 0 bases, in that order; junction bases with no gene match: 9. Germline-derived CDR1 and CDR2 are MNHEY and SVGAGI. This CDR3 has 15 residues. The chain's CDR3 is CASIPGQLSSYEQYF. The CDR3 DNA reads TGTGCCAGCATCCCGGGACAGCTAAGCTCCTACGAGCAGTACTTC.

This clone was seen once. V gene TRBV28 combines with J gene TRBJ2-5; 9 bases line up with TRBD1. The junction had 2 bases not matched to a gene; V was cut back by 5 bases and J by 4 bases. Germline values: CDR1 MDHEN, CDR2 SYDVKM. CDR3 length: 13 residues. CDR3 in DNA: TGTGCCAGCAGTACAGGGGGCCGAGAGACCCAGTACTTC. It yields the protein CASSTGGRETQYF.

J is TRBJ2-7 and V is TRBV5-1; perhaps TRBD1 as D (7 bases). The CDR3 length is 15 residues. Germline CDR1 is SGHRS and CDR2 is YFSETQ. Trimming cost V 3 bases and J 2 bases, with 15 bases left between them. The CDR3 is CASSSRGDGTYEQYF. Here the CDR3 DNA reads TGCGCCAGCAGCTCCAGGGGGGACGGTACCTACGAGCAGTACTTC.

The V and J genes are TRBV7-9 and TRBJ2-7; 7 nucleotides align to TRBD1. Trimming at V came to 6 bases and at J to 2 bases, leaving 13 bases not matched to a gene. The CDR3 length is 16 residues. Germline assignment: CDR1 SEHNR and CDR2 FQNEAQ (reference sequence). In DNA, the CDR3 is TGTGCCAGCAGTTATAAAGAAAGGGACAGTACCTACGAGCAGTACTTC. Protein: CASSYKERDSTYEQYF.

This rearrangement joins TRBV18 to TRBJ2-7; 7 positions match TRBD2. This CDR3 is 15 amino acids long. From germline, CDR1 is KGHSH and CDR2 LQKENI. V lost 4 bases to trimming and J lost 2 bases; unmatched junction nucleotides: 8. Here the CDR3 DNA reads TGTGCCAGCTCACTTAGGCTAGCGGCGCCCTACGAGCAGTACTTC. This translates into CASSLRLAAPYEQYF.

The CDR3 sequence is CASRPTSYEQYF. The CDR3 DNA reads TGCGCCAGCAGACCTACCTCCTACGAGCAGTACTTC. The J gene is TRBJ2-7, the V gene TRBV10-2; D not certain. Trimming removed 6 bases from V and 0 bases from J, with 6 bases in between. There are 12 residues in the CDR3. Germline CDR1 WSHSY, CDR2 SAAADI.

CDR3 amino acids: CASSLRTGEAYGYTF. CDR3 in DNA: TGTGCCAGCTCATTACGAACAGGGGAGGCCTATGGCTACACCTTC. The rearrangement joins TRBV18 to TRBJ1-2, with 7 bases identical to TRBD1. CDR1 KGHSH and CDR2 LQKENI come from the germline V gene. CDR3 size: 15 residues. With 5 bases clipped from V and 4 bases from J, the junction kept 10 bases outside the gene matches.

This chain links TRBV29-1 with TRBJ2-5; maybe TRBD2 (6 bases). From germline, CDR1 is SQVTM and CDR2 ANQGSEA. Trimming took off 3 bases at V and 1 base at J, with 12 bases between the two ends. The CDR3 runs to 14 residues. This CDR3 reads CSVEEIGSQETQYF. The CDR3 bases are TGCAGCGTTGAGGAAATCGGGAGCCAAGAGACCCAGTACTTC.

The chain joins TRBV11-2 to TRBJ2-7; D remains ambiguous. Germline lookup yields CDR1 SGHAT and CDR2 FQNNGV. This CDR3 is 14 amino acids long. V lost 1 base to trimming and J lost 1 base, with 8 bases between them. CDR3 amino acids: CASSLVRVSYEQYF. As DNA, the CDR3 is TGTGCCAGCAGCTTAGTTCGGGTTTCCTACGAGCAGTACTTC.

V is TRBV5-4 and J is TRBJ2-2, with TRBD1 matching 7 bases. CDR1 and CDR2 (germline): SGHNT, YYREEE (reference sequence). The junction had 7 bases not matched to a gene; V was cut back by 4 bases and J by 4 bases. The CDR3 length is 15 residues. DNA of the CDR3: TGTGCCAGCAGCCCGTGGGACAGAGCCACCGGGGAGCTGTTTTTT. Protein product: CASSPWDRATGELFF.

Only a few counts were recorded for this clone. CDR3 in amino acids: CASSQGQLNHEQYF. The CDR3 bases are TGTGCCAGCAGCCAGGGACAGTTAAACCACGAGCAGTACTTC. The gene calls are TRBV6-5 and TRBJ2-7, with TRBD1 identical over 7 bases. The CDR3 is 14 amino acids. The junction had 10 bases not matched to a gene; V was cut back by 6 bases and J by 5 bases. Germline values: CDR1 MNHEY, CDR2 SVGAGI.

This clone came up a few times. The gene calls are TRBV29-1 and TRBJ2-3; 7 nucleotides align to TRBD2. The CDR3 is 14 residues long. With 2 bases clipped from V and 3 bases from J, the junction kept 5 bases outside the gene matches. In germline, CDR1 is SQVTM, CDR2 ANQGSEA. The CDR3: CSVESSGETDTQYF. The CDR3 DNA is TGCAGCGTTGAATCAAGCGGGGAAACAGATACGCAGTATTTT.